Here is one TCR beta chain with its context. This receptor's antigen is unknown. No qualities accompany the bases; no much larger clone lies one base away. The data stem from a study of shared clonotypes between healthy human individuals (dated by TCRdb to the early 2020s). For context, the study as a whole: The cohort comprised a couple of women and a few men aged 18 to 49 years. Each donor's leukapheresis produced roughly between about 0.9 and 9.5 billion PBMCs. To estimate repertoire size and how much clonotypes are shared between individuals, the study performed deep sequencing of blood TCR repertoires from about five healthy adults. To increase sequencing depth and limit assay-specific biases, TCR repertoire library preparation and sequencing were carried out by different laboratories using diverse techniques.

Donors were healthy HIV-negative adults with no recently reported acute infections or vaccinations. Only Caucasian adults living in Nashville, Tennessee, USA were represented among the donors. For unsorted samples, 100 million or so PBMCs were counted, and genomic DNA was extracted using the QIAamp DNA Blood Mini kit. After blood collection by leukapheresis, PBMCs were isolated using Ficoll-Histopaque density gradient centrifugation and then cryopreserved in the vapor phase of liquid nitrogen. The full study reports these points: Only blood was sampled, and tissue TCR repertoires likely differ from those in blood. The genetic and exposure-history diversity represented was limited by the small number of donors. Pairwise subsampling indicated that sequencing depth was expected to affect the degree of clonotype sharing among donors.

Using the deep immunoSEQ assay, multiplex PCR amplified TCR CDR3 regions from genomic DNA. For each cell subset, the extracted genomic DNA was distributed evenly across all wells of several immunoSEQ 96-well plates, and each plate served as one replicate. For unsorted PBMC, around 300 ng genomic DNA, equal to tens of thousands of T cell genomes, was loaded into each replicate PCR. Genomic DNA from unsorted PBMC was sequenced over ten immunoSEQ deep assay plates. Purified libraries were measured with a Qubit 3.0 fluorometer, size-checked on a Bioanalyzer 2100, and measured again with the KAPA Library Quantification kit. Every immunoSEQ 96-well plate was sequenced on a separate single-read 150-cycle Illumina NextSeq 550 flow cell. As for how the authors treated the data: Because only junctional sequences without quality scores were contained in the immunoSEQ output, filtering matching that applied to full-length reads could not be performed. To assign V/J genes and CDR3, sequences were annotated against IMGT germline references using PyIR, a Python wrapper for IgBLAST v1.9. Reads with weak V/J assignments (E-value above 1e-6), missing CDR3, stop codons, out-of-frame junctions, or ambiguous translated residues were removed. V3J clonotypes were defined by identical inferred V gene, J gene, and CDR3 amino acid sequence. To compute the percentage overlap between repertoires, the number of shared unique clonotypes was divided by the size of the smaller repertoire. Repertoire richness was assessed with RTK rarefaction, the Chao1 estimator, and Recon v2.1 estimates of unobserved clonotypes. TCRdb stores this immuneACCESS table with in-frame sequences only. Part of the clones is absent; in the studies checked, under half of the shortfall reflects unresolved V genes, and no reason is known for the rest. V and J calls plus clone size are reproduced from that table; the DNA served to infer D and trimming. Across this sample there are fewer than 650,000 clones, with roughly 79% seen only once. The ten largest clones take up around 12% of the sample.

Relative to germline, V is missing 4 bases and J is missing 5 bases, with 9 bases of the junction outside any gene match. The CDR3 spans 15 residues, from the cysteine through the phenylalanine. Here the CDR3 DNA is all that survives: 45 bases in frame from base 1. Looking up the germline V gene (reference sequence) yields CDR1 LNHDA and CDR2 SQIVND. The sequenced sample consisted of PBMCs. The TCR sequence derives from a woman aged 40 to 55 in good health. Some clones in this sample may be carry-over from other donors' samples. Rearrangement joined TRBV19 to TRBJ2-3; a stretch of 7 junction bases matches TRBD2. DNA sequence: TGTGCCAGTAGTACAATCGCGGGAGAGCGAGATACGCAGTATTTT. This is translated as CASSTIAGERDTQYF.